These 16 T cell receptor beta chains came from one sample sequenced in a study of T cell responses to AZD1222 COVID-19 vaccine (dated by TCRdb to the early 2020s). The library was made by the immunoSEQ multiplex PCR assay. TCRdb took over this immuneACCESS table, retaining in-frame rearrangements with V and J assigned. Such tables are incomplete; in checked studies, under half of the missing clones stem from an unresolved V gene, and the remainder is unexplained. A total of about 180,000 clones appear in this sample, just under 95% of them only once. Roughly 1% of the sample rests with the top ten. This specimen's time point label, per the study, means: about 28 days (+/-7) after the second vaccine dose. The treatment or condition tag for this specimen amounts to: meningococcal conjugate vaccine given as trial control. The material sequenced was peripheral blood, taken 28 days after the second dose of the MenACWY control vaccine. Receptor source: an adult who received the MenACWY meningococcal vaccine as a control.

This clone has just one count. The rearrangement uses TRBV3-1 (or the pseudogene TRBV3-2) and TRBJ2-1; no clear D gene. CDR1 and CDR2 (germline): LGHDT, YNNKEL (reference sequence). This CDR3 spans 16 amino acids. V was shortened by 0 bases and J by 1 base, with 10 bases between the two germline ends. In DNA form, the CDR3 reads TGTGCCAGCAGCCAAGAGGCCCGGAGATCCTACAATGAGCAGTTCTTC. This sequence encodes CASSQEARRSYNEQFF.

This rearrangement joins TRBV5-5 to TRBJ1-2; 9 bases are a match to TRBD1. J was trimmed by 4 bases and V by 4 bases; bases with no gene match: 8. This CDR3 spans 15 amino acids. Germline lookup yields CDR1 SGHKS and CDR2 YYEKEE (reference sequence). CDR3 DNA sequence: TGTGCCAGCAGCCGGGAGGGACAGGGCGGCTATGGCTACACCTTC. Translation gives CASSREGQGGYGYTF.

The chain combines TRBV29-1 with TRBJ1-1, with D uncertain. Germline V lookup: CDR1 SQVTM, CDR2 ANQGSEA. The CDR3 is 13 residues long. Trimming cost V 3 bases and J 2 bases, with 10 bases left between them. The CDR3 nucleotides read TGCAGCGTTGAGAGGCAGAGAAACACTGAAGCTTTCTTT. Its protein product is CSVERQRNTEAFF.

The chain is built from TRBV3-1 (or the pseudogene TRBV3-2) and TRBJ1-1; D gene uncertain. Germline CDR1 and CDR2: LGHDT and YNNKEL (reference sequence). This CDR3 contains 11 residues. The germline V and J ends were trimmed by 2 bases and 7 bases, with 5 bases remaining between them. In DNA, the CDR3 is TGTGCCAGCAGCCAAAACGGTGAAGCTTTCTTT. It encodes CASSQNGEAFF.

This chain joins TRBV6-5 and TRBJ2-5; TRBD1 or TRBD2 may be the D gene (7 bases each). With 6 bases removed from V and 4 bases from J, the gap between germline ends came to 18 bases. The CDR3 extends over 15 amino acids. Germline V gene sequence: CDR1 MNHEY, CDR2 SVGAGI. This CDR3 is CASRDWGRGGETQYF. The CDR3 bases are TGTGCCAGCAGGGACTGGGGCAGGGGGGGAGAGACCCAGTACTTC.

This chain links TRBV7-2 with TRBJ2-2, with TRBD1 identical over 9 bases. With V trimmed by 6 bases and J by 4 bases, 9 bases remained unmatched. Germline CDR1 and CDR2: SGHTA and FQGNSA. The CDR3 covers 16 residues. The CDR3 nucleotides read TGTGCCAGCAGGCCTGACAGGGGGACCTTCACCGGGGAGCTGTTTTTT. This translates into CASRPDRGTFTGELFF.

The V gene is TRBV5-1, the J gene TRBJ1-2, with TRBD1 identical over 7 bases. CDR3 length: 14 amino acids. Germline CDR1 reads SGHRS; CDR2 reads YFSETQ. V shed 2 bases and J 2 bases; nucleotides not matched to a gene: 3. The CDR3 sequence: CASSLTGENYGYTF. The DNA of the CDR3 is TGCGCCAGCAGCTTAACAGGGGAGAACTATGGCTACACCTTC.

The chain combines TRBV29-1 with TRBJ1-2; D not certain. The CDR3 has 13 amino acids. V lost 2 bases and J 7 bases, leaving 14 bases between the germline ends. CDR1 and CDR2 (germline): SQVTM, ANQGSEA. The CDR3 reads CSVEYRGSVGYTF. The CDR3 region has the DNA TGCAGCGTTGAATATCGTGGCAGCGTTGGCTACACCTTC.

V and J are TRBV30 and TRBJ2-5, with D unresolved. V shed 0 bases and J shed 1 base, with 9 bases lying between them. Germline V gene data show CDR1 as GTSNPN and CDR2 as SVGIG (reference sequence). The CDR3 totals 14 residues. The CDR3 region is CAWSVSVIQETQYF. The CDR3 nucleotides are TGTGCCTGGAGTGTATCTGTTATCCAAGAGACCCAGTACTTC.

This sequence joins TRBV2 and TRBJ1-6, with a tentative D call TRBD1 (5 bases). Germline CDR1 is SNHLY and CDR2 is FYNNEI. Trimming pared 0 bases from V and 7 bases from J, leaving 10 bases between. This CDR3 contains 15 residues. In DNA form, the CDR3 reads TGTGCCAGCAGTGAAGCGCAGGGCAGCAATTCACCCCTCCACTTT. Translating it yields CASSEAQGSNSPLHF.

The J gene is TRBJ1-1, the V gene TRBV29-1; D is unresolved. V lost 7 bases to trimming and J lost 0 bases, with 15 bases between them. Germline CDR1 is SQVTM and CDR2 is ANQGSEA. The CDR3 consists of 14 residues. The CDR3 nucleotides are TGCAGCGCCACCGACACGCTCTTGAACACTGAAGCTTTCTTT. Translating gives CSATDTLLNTEAFF.

V usage is TRBV7-2 and J usage is TRBJ1-3; 9 nucleotides align to TRBD1. V was pared by 0 bases and J by 4 bases, with 4 bases of the junction left unmatched. The germline V gene encodes CDR1 SGHTA and CDR2 FQGNSA. This CDR3 contains 16 residues. CDR3 protein: CASSLAGTGTGNTIYF. The CDR3 DNA follows: TGTGCCAGCAGCTTAGCAGGGACAGGGACAGGAAACACCATATATTTT.

The rearrangement links TRBV10-2 to TRBJ1-6, with D maybe TRBD1 (6 bases). There are 16 residues in the CDR3. Germline CDR1 WSHSY, CDR2 SAAADI. The V end lost 2 bases, the J end lost 8 bases, and 16 bases lay between the germline ends. In DNA form, the CDR3 reads TGCGCCAGCAGTGAGCGGGGGGGCGTACGGCATTCACCCCTCCACTTT. Amino acids: CASSERGGVRHSPLHF.

V usage is TRBV12-3 or TRBV12-4 and J usage is TRBJ1-5; D remains unclear. Trimming shortened V by 4 bases and J by 10 bases, and 14 bases separated the two germline ends. The CDR3 has 13 amino acids. The DNA for the CDR3 is TGTGCCAGCAGTTCGGCAACGGGATACCCCCAGCATTTT. It encodes CASSSATGYPQHF.

The rearrangement joins TRBV27 to TRBJ1-6; D remains unclear. CDR1 and CDR2 (germline): MNHEY, SMNVEV (reference sequence). The CDR3 contains 18 residues. The V end lost 2 bases, the J end lost 0 bases, and 14 bases lay between the germline ends. CDR3 amino acids: CASSLGEPRSSYNSPLHF. The CDR3 coding sequence is TGTGCCAGCAGTTTAGGGGAACCCAGGAGCTCCTATAATTCACCCCTCCACTTT.

The rearrangement uses TRBV18 and TRBJ1-3; no firm D call. Germline values: CDR1 KGHSH, CDR2 LQKENI. V was shortened by 0 bases and J by 0 bases, with 9 bases between the two germline ends. This CDR3 is 16 amino acids long. As DNA, the CDR3 is TGTGCCAGCTCACCACCGGGCGGAAGCTCTGGAAACACCATATATTTT. This codes for CASSPPGGSSGNTIYF. Using reference TRBV18 and TRBJ1-3 for the parts outside the CDR3, the full variable domain is NAGVMQNPRHLVRRRGQEARLRCSPMKGHSHVYWYRQLPEEGLKFMVYLQKENIIDESGMPKERFSAEFPKEGPSILRIQQVVRGDSAAYFCASSPPGGSSGNTIYFGEGSWLTVV.